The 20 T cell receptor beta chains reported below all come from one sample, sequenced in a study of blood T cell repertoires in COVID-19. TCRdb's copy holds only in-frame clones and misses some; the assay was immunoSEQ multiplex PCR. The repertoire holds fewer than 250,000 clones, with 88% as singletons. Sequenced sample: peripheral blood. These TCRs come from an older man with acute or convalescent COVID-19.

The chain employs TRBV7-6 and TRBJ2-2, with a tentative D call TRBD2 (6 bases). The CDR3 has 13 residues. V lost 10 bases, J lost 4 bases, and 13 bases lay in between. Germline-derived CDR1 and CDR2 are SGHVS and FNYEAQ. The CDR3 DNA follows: TGTGCCACCCACGGGGGTGGCACCGGGGAGCTGTTTTTT. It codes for CATHGGGTGELFF.

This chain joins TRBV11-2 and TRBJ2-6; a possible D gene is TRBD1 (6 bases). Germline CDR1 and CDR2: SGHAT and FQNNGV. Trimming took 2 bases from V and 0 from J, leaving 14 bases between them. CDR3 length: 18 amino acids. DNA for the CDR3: TGTGCCAGCAGCTTATCGGACAGAGCTAGCTCTGGGGCCAACGTCCTGACTTTC. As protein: CASSLSDRASSGANVLTF.

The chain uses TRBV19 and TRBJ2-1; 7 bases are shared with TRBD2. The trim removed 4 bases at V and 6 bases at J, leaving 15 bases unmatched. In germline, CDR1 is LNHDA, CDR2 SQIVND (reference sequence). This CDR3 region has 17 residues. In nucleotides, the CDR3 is TGTGCCAGTAGTAGTTCGCGGGGGAGGGCCTCCACCAATGAGCAGTTCTTC. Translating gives CASSSSRGRASTNEQFF.

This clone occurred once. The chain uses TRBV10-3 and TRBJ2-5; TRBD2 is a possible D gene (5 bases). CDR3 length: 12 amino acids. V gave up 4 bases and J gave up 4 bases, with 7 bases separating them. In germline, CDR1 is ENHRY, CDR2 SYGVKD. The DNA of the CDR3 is TGTGCCATCAGTGCGAGCGGAGAGACCCAGTACTTC. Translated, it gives CAISASGETQYF.

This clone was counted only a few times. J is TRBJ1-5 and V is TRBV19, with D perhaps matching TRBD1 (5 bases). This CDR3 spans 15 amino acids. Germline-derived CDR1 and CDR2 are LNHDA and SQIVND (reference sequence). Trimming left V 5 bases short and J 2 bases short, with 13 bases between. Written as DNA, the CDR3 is TGTGCCAGTAGTGCGGCAGGGCCCCGCAATCAGCCCCAGCATTTT. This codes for CASSAAGPRNQPQHF.

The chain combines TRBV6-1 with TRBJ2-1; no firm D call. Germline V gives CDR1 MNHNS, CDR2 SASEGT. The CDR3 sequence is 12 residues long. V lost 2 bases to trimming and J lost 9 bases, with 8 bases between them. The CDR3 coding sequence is TGTGCCAGCAGTGAAACTAATACTGAGCAGTTCTTC. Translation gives CASSETNTEQFF.

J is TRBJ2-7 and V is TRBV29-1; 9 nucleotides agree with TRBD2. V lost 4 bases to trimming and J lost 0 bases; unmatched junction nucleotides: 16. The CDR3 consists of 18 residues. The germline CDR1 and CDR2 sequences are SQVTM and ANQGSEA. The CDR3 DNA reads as TGCAGCGTTGGAAGGGTAACTAGCGGGTACCAACCCTCCTACGAGCAGTACTTC. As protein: CSVGRVTSGYQPSYEQYF.

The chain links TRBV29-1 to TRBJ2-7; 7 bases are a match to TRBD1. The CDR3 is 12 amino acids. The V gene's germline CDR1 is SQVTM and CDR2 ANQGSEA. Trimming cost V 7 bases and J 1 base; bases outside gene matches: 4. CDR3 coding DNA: TGCAGCGCCGGGACAGCATCCTACGAGCAGTACTTC. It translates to CSAGTASYEQYF.

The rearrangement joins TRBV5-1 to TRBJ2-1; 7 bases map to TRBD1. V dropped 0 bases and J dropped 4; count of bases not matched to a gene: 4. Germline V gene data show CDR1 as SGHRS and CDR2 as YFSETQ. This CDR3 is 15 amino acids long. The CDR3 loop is CASSLEGAPYNEQFF. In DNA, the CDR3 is TGCGCCAGCAGCTTGGAGGGGGCTCCTTACAATGAGCAGTTCTTC. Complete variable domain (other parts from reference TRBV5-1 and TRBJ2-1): KAGVTQTPRYLIKTRGQQVTLSCSPISGHRSVSWYQQTPGQGLQFLFEYFSETQRNKGNFPGRFSGRQFSNSRSEMNVSTLELGDSALYLCASSLEGAPYNEQFFGPGTRLTVL.

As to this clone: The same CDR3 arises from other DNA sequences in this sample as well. Written as DNA, the CDR3 is TGTGCCAGCAGCTCCGACAGGGTGGCCTACAATGAGCAGTTCTTC. This sequence encodes CASSSDRVAYNEQFF. The rearrangement joins TRBV7-9 to TRBJ2-1, with 7 bases matching TRBD1. This CDR3 has 15 amino acids. V lost 4 bases to trimming and J lost 2 bases; unmatched junction nucleotides: 5. Per the germline V gene, CDR1 is SEHNR and CDR2 is FQNEAQ (reference sequence).

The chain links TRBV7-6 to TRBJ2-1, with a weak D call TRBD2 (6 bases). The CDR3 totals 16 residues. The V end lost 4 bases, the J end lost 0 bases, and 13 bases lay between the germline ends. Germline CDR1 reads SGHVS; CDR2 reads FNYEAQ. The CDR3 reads CASSSRDSLSYNEQFF. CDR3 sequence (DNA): TGTGCCAGCAGCTCGAGGGACTCCCTCTCCTACAATGAGCAGTTCTTC.

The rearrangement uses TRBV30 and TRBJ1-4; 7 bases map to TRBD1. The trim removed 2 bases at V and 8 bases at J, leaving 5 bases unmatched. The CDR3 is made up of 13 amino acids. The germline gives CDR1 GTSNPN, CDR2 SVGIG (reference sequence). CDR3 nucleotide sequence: TGTGCCTGGAGTCTTAGGACAGGAGAAAAACTGTTTTTT. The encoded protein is CAWSLRTGEKLFF.

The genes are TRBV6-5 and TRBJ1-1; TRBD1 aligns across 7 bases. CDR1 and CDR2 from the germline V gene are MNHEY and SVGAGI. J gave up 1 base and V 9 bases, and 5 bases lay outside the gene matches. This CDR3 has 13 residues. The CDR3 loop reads CASETGPNTEAFF. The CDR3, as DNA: TGTGCCAGTGAGACAGGGCCGAACACTGAAGCTTTCTTT.

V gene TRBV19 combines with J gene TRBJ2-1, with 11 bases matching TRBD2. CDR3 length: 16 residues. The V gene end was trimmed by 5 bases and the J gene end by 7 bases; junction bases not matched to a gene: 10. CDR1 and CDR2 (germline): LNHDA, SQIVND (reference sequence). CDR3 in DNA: TGTGCCAGTAGTGCAGCCCTAGCGGGAGGCCGGAATGAGCAGTTCTTC. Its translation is CASSAALAGGRNEQFF.

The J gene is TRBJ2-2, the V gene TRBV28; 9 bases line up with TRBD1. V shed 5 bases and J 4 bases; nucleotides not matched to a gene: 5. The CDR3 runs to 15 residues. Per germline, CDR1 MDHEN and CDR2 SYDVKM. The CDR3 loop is CASSPRDRVTGELFF. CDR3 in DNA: TGTGCCAGCAGTCCCCGGGACAGGGTCACCGGGGAGCTGTTTTTT.

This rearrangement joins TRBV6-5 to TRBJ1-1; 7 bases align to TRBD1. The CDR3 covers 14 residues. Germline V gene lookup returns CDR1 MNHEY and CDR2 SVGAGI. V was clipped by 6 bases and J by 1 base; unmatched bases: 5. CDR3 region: CASSRQGENTEAFF. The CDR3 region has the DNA TGTGCCAGCAGCCGACAGGGCGAGAACACTGAAGCTTTCTTT.

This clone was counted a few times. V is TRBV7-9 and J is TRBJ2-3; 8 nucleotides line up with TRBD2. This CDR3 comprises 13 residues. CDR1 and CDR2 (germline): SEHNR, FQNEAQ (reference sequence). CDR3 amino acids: CAVASGSTDTQYF. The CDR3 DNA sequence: TGTGCTGTGGCTAGCGGGAGCACAGATACGCAGTATTTT.

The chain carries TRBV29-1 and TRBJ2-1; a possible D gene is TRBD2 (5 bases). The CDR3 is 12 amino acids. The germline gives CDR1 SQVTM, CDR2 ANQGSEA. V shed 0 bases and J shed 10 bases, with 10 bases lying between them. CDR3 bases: TGCAGCGTTGAAGATGCGGGCCCCGAGCAGTTCTTC. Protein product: CSVEDAGPEQFF.

CDR3 sequence: CASSHRLAGRDEQFF. CDR3 coding DNA: TGTGCCAGCAGCCACAGACTAGCGGGAAGGGATGAGCAGTTCTTC. The V gene is TRBV11-3, the J gene TRBJ2-1; 11 nucleotides align to TRBD2. Germline trimming cut 5 bases from V and 8 bases from J; bases unmatched to any gene: 8. Germline-derived CDR1 and CDR2 are SGHNT and YENEEA. The CDR3 has 15 residues.

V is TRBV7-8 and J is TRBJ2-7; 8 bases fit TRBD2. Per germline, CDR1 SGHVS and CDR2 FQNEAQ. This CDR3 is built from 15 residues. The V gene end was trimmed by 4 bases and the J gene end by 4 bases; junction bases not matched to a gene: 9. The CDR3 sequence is CASSWRAGVSYEQYF. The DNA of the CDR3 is TGTGCCAGCAGCTGGAGAGCGGGAGTGAGTTACGAGCAGTACTTC.